This T cell receptor beta chain was captured by sequencing in a study of blood T cells in healthy people across ages. Through a sample-barcoded 5' primer and a J-beta primer mix, a second PCR was run for about 6 to 12 cycles. In TCRdb, the 5' RACE reads were re-called with MiXCR into one record per CDR3 protein. The profile shows about 290,000 distinct CDR3 sequences, less than 30% of them singletons. This CDR3 region has 13 residues. Per germline, CDR1 SGHRS and CDR2 YFSETQ. Trimming shortened V by 0 bases and J by 2 bases, and 6 bases separated the two germline ends. The clonotype was recovered from a woman aged 70 to 79 in good health. The chain uses TRBV5-1 and TRBJ2-7, with no clear D. The sequencing sample was made of blood. The CDR3 DNA is TGCGCCAGCAGCTTGGATGACCCCTACGAGCAGTACTTC. Its translation: CASSLDDPYEQYF.